This T cell receptor beta chain was sequenced during a study of identical twins. Judged by abundance, this clonotype is medium-sized. Its antigen is not known. Unique molecular identifiers were present on the cDNA, which also gained a universal primer site by template switching. TCRdb analysed the 5' RACE reads with MiXCR anew, one entry per CDR3 protein. The table has about 240,000 distinct CDR3 sequences, over 9.5% seen once. In germline, CDR1 is SEHNR, CDR2 FQNEAQ (reference sequence). This CDR3 contains 11 residues. Trimming took 5 bases from V and 13 from J, leaving 12 bases between them. Study-wide results and caveats: Memory repertoires lacked the insertion deficit that abundant cord blood beta clonotypes showed. Among beta out-of-frame sequences, excess sharing between twins appeared weaker.

This chain links TRBV7-9 with TRBJ2-1, with D possibly matching TRBD1 (5 bases). Sample: memory T cells sorted from blood. The TCR was taken from a man between 50 and 59 years old in good health. The CDR3 DNA reads TGTGCCAGCAGCGTGGGGCCCTTTCAGTTCTTC. This codes for CASSVGPFQFF.